Shown below are 30 T cell receptor beta chains from a single sample sequenced in a study of technical replicates of blood from several donors. TCRdb's copy holds only in-frame clones and misses some; the assay was immunoSEQ multiplex PCR. The top ten hold less than 0.25% of the sample, which has over 55,000 clones, around 97% seen once. Sequencing used T cells isolated from PBMCs. All receptors come from a human donor in good health.

This chain joins TRBV5-1 and TRBJ1-4; D gene uncertain. This CDR3 spans 14 amino acids. Per germline, CDR1 SGHRS and CDR2 YFSETQ. Trimming took off 0 bases at V and 7 bases at J, with 10 bases between the two ends. CDR3 region: CASSLGPSGEKLFF. The CDR3 coding sequence is TGCGCCAGCAGCTTGGGGCCGAGCGGTGAAAAACTGTTTTTT. The whole variable domain, filled in from reference TRBV5-1 and TRBJ1-4, reads KAGVTQTPRYLIKTRGQQVTLSCSPISGHRSVSWYQQTPGQGLQFLFEYFSETQRNKGNFPGRFSGRQFSNSRSEMNVSTLELGDSALYLCASSLGPSGEKLFFGSGTQLSVL.

The chain uses TRBV19 and TRBJ2-1; 8 bases agree with TRBD2. Germline V lookup: CDR1 LNHDA, CDR2 SQIVND (reference sequence). V was pared by 7 bases and J by 8 bases, with 10 bases of the junction left unmatched. The CDR3 has 14 amino acids. As DNA, the CDR3 is TGTGCCAGTACCGGGCTCTCGGGGGGGGATGAGCAGTTCTTC. It is translated as CASTGLSGGDEQFF.

J is TRBJ2-1 and V is TRBV29-1, with 16 bases fitting TRBD2. V shed 4 bases and J 4 bases; nucleotides not matched to a gene: 10. This CDR3 comprises 18 residues. Germline loops: CDR1 SQVTM, CDR2 ANQGSEA. The CDR3 spells CSVGPPGLAGGPYNEQFF. Written as DNA, the CDR3 is TGCAGCGTTGGCCCACCGGGACTAGCGGGAGGGCCGTACAATGAGCAGTTCTTC.

V is TRBV5-1 and J is TRBJ2-7; TRBD1 agrees at 8 bases. The CDR3 is made up of 17 amino acids. Looked up from germline, CDR1 is SGHRS and CDR2 is YFSETQ. The V gene end was trimmed by 4 bases and the J gene end by 3 bases; junction bases not matched to a gene: 15. The CDR3 region has the DNA TGCGCCAGCAGCCTCTTCCCCACAGGGGGAGTAGGCTACGAGCAGTACTTC. Translating gives CASSLFPTGGVGYEQYF. Full variable domain (remainder filled in from reference TRBV5-1 and TRBJ2-7): KAGVTQTPRYLIKTRGQQVTLSCSPISGHRSVSWYQQTPGQGLQFLFEYFSETQRNKGNFPGRFSGRQFSNSRSEMNVSTLELGDSALYLCASSLFPTGGVGYEQYFGPGTRLTVT.

This chain connects TRBV5-1 to TRBJ2-7, with 10 bases that match TRBD1. The CDR3 length is 16 residues. Germline V gene sequence: CDR1 SGHRS, CDR2 YFSETQ. After removal of 0 bases from V and 6 bases from J, the junction contained 9 bases not matched to a gene. In nucleotides, the CDR3 is TGCGCCAGCAGCTTGGATGGTTGGACAGGGGGATCCGAGCAGTACTTC. This gives the protein CASSLDGWTGGSEQYF.

The chain has TRBV28 and TRBJ2-1, with 7 bases aligning to TRBD2. Germline V gives CDR1 MDHEN, CDR2 SYDVKM. This CDR3 spans 14 amino acids. V trimming: 2 bases; J trimming: 2 bases; junction bases outside the gene matches: 0. The CDR3 region is CASSLGGAYNEQFF. The CDR3 region has the DNA TGTGCCAGCAGTTTAGGGGGGGCCTACAATGAGCAGTTCTTC.

This chain joins TRBV19 and TRBJ1-1; TRBD1 agrees at 7 bases. The V and J ends lost 2 bases and 0 bases, in that order; junction bases with no gene match: 9. CDR3 length: 17 residues. From germline, CDR1 is LNHDA and CDR2 SQIVND (reference sequence). CDR3 sequence (DNA): TGTGCCAGTAGTATAAATTTGCAGGGGGACCTGAACACTGAAGCTTTCTTT. As protein: CASSINLQGDLNTEAFF.

This chain connects TRBV10-1 to TRBJ2-7; TRBD1 might be the D (5 bases). Germline V gives CDR1 WNHNN, CDR2 SYGVQD (reference sequence). Between the trimmed V and J ends, which lost 2 bases and 4 bases, there was a span of 15 bases. The CDR3 contains 15 residues. CDR3 in amino acids: CASSEPEMGLYEQYF. CDR3 in DNA: TGCGCCAGCAGTGAGCCCGAGATGGGGCTTTACGAGCAGTACTTC.

The J gene is TRBJ1-1, the V gene TRBV11-3, with D possibly matching TRBD1 (6 bases). The V gene's germline CDR1 is SGHNT and CDR2 YENEEA. V shed 0 bases and J shed 5 bases, with 10 bases lying between them. The CDR3 is made up of 14 amino acids. The CDR3 reads CASSLEGARTEAFF. The CDR3, as DNA: TGTGCCAGCAGCTTAGAGGGGGCGCGGACTGAAGCTTTCTTT. Combining the CDR3 with reference TRBV11-3 and TRBJ1-1 gives the whole variable domain EAGVVQSPRYKIIEKKQPVAFWCNPISGHNTLYWYLQNLGQGPELLIRYENEEAVDDSQLPKDRFSAERLKGVDSTLKIQPAELGDSAVYLCASSLEGARTEAFFGQGTRLTVV.

The CDR3 spells CASSDQGYEQYF. DNA of the CDR3: TGTGCCAGCAGCGACCAGGGCTACGAGCAGTACTTC. The chain recombines TRBV9 with TRBJ2-7, with D possibly TRBD1 on 5 matching bases. V gave up 3 bases and J gave up 3 bases, with 7 bases separating them. The CDR3 sequence is 12 residues long. The V gene's germline CDR1 is SGDLS and CDR2 YYNGEE.

As DNA, the CDR3 is TGTGCCAGCAGGGGACTAGCGTCCTACGAGCAGTACTTC. Protein: CASRGLASYEQYF. The V gene is TRBV7-2, the J gene TRBJ2-7, with 10 bases identical to TRBD2. CDR3 length: 13 amino acids. The V segment lost 6 bases and the J segment 1 base; nucleotides outside the gene matches: 0. Germline CDR1 and CDR2: SGHTA and FQGNSA.

This chain joins TRBV6-6 and TRBJ1-5; no firm D call. Per germline, CDR1 MNHNY and CDR2 SVGAGI (reference sequence). The CDR3 consists of 15 residues. V dropped 7 bases and J dropped 7 bases, with 20 bases sitting between them. CDR3 sequence: CASKSIREVGQPQHF. Written as DNA, the CDR3 is TGTGCCAGCAAGTCAATTAGGGAGGTCGGACAGCCCCAGCATTTT.

The chain recombines TRBV5-8 with TRBJ2-7, with 9 positions matching TRBD1. The CDR3 runs 15 residues. Trimming removed 5 bases from V and 1 base from J; junction bases left unmatched: 7. Germline V gives CDR1 SGHTS, CDR2 YDEGEE. CDR3 protein: CASRQGQGMSYEQYF. The CDR3 bases are TGTGCCAGCAGGCAAGGACAGGGGATGTCCTACGAGCAGTACTTC.

The V gene is TRBV10-3, the J gene TRBJ2-7; D might be TRBD2 (5 bases). The CDR3 spans 11 residues. The germline V gene encodes CDR1 ENHRY and CDR2 SYGVKD. The V gene lost 2 bases and the J gene lost 7 bases, with 6 bases spanning the gap. In DNA, the CDR3 is TGTGCCATCAGTGAGACGGGAGAGCAGTACTTC. Its protein product is CAISETGEQYF.

The chain carries TRBV19 and TRBJ1-5, with a possible D match to TRBD1 (5 bases). V was shortened by 1 base and J by 3 bases, with 10 bases between the two germline ends. The V gene's germline CDR1 is LNHDA and CDR2 SQIVND (reference sequence). There are 15 residues in the CDR3. The CDR3 reads CASSIADSYNQPQHF. DNA of the CDR3: TGTGCCAGTAGTATAGCTGACAGCTACAATCAGCCCCAGCATTTT.

The chain links TRBV18 to TRBJ2-5; D possibly corresponds to TRBD2 (6 bases). V shed 0 bases and J shed 2 bases, with 19 bases lying between them. This CDR3 comprises 18 residues. Looked up from germline, CDR1 is KGHSH and CDR2 is LQKENI. The CDR3 loop is CASSPPLVSGGGQETQYF. The CDR3 nucleotides are TGTGCCAGCTCACCACCATTAGTTTCCGGAGGAGGGCAAGAGACCCAGTACTTC.

The genes are TRBV10-3 and TRBJ2-1; tentative D call: TRBD2 (6 bases). CDR3 size: 14 residues. Trimming left V 4 bases short and J 0 bases short, with 7 bases between. Germline-derived CDR1 and CDR2 are ENHRY and SYGVKD. This CDR3 reads CAISVGGSYNEQFF. The CDR3 DNA reads as TGTGCCATCAGTGTGGGGGGCTCCTACAATGAGCAGTTCTTC.

In DNA form, the CDR3 reads TGCGCCAGCAGCCAAGAGGGACAGGGAAGCAATCAGCCCCAGCATTTT. Residues: CASSQEGQGSNQPQHF. This chain connects TRBV4-1 to TRBJ1-5, with 9 bases fitting TRBD1. Trimming cost V 0 bases and J 1 base; bases outside gene matches: 1. The CDR3 is 16 amino acids. The germline V gene encodes CDR1 MGHRA and CDR2 YSYEKL.

The V call is TRBV27, the J call TRBJ1-2, with D possibly matching TRBD1 (5 bases). Germline CDR1 and CDR2: MNHEY and SMNVEV (reference sequence). V lost 6 bases, J lost 3 bases, and 11 bases lay in between. The CDR3 consists of 13 residues. CDR3 loop: CASRKQEDYGYTF. CDR3 in DNA: TGTGCCAGCAGAAAACAGGAAGACTATGGCTACACCTTC.

The DNA of the CDR3 is TGCGCCAGCAGCTTGCTCGGACAGGGGGCTATCGGGGGAGCCGGGGAGCTGTTTTTT. Translation gives CASSLLGQGAIGGAGELFF. V and J are TRBV5-1 and TRBJ2-2; TRBD1 agrees at 11 bases. V trimming: 1 base; J trimming: 6 bases; junction bases outside the gene matches: 14. Germline V lookup: CDR1 SGHRS, CDR2 YFSETQ. CDR3 length equals 19 residues.

The CDR3 is CASSLPGLGYEQYF. The CDR3 bases are TGTGCCAGCAGCTTGCCGGGACTAGGGTACGAGCAGTACTTC. The chain recombines TRBV7-9 with TRBJ2-7, with 8 bases identical to TRBD2. Germline V gene sequence: CDR1 SEHNR, CDR2 FQNEAQ (reference sequence). The CDR3 totals 14 residues. Unmatched junction bases numbered 5, after V lost 3 bases and J lost 4 bases.

The chain recombines TRBV4-2 with TRBJ2-1; 8 nucleotides match TRBD2. Germline CDR1 reads LGHNA; CDR2 reads YNFKEQ. J gave up 3 bases and V 4 bases, and 5 bases lay outside the gene matches. The CDR3 sequence is 15 residues long. The CDR3 DNA sequence: TGTGCCAGCAGCCCACTAGCGGCCGACTACAATGAGCAGTTCTTC. It translates to CASSPLAADYNEQFF.

V is TRBV5-8 and J is TRBJ2-6; 7 positions agree with TRBD1. V shed 0 bases, J shed 3 bases, and the junction held 3 bases outside the gene matches. CDR1 SGHTS and CDR2 YDEGEE come from the germline V gene. The CDR3 consists of 16 residues. The CDR3: CASSLDRGFGANVLTF. The CDR3 nucleotides read TGTGCCAGCAGCTTGGACAGGGGATTTGGGGCCAACGTCCTGACTTTC.

V is TRBV28 and J is TRBJ1-2; the D is unclear. CDR3 size: 15 residues. With 5 bases removed from V and 0 bases from J, the gap between germline ends came to 13 bases. The V gene's germline CDR1 is MDHEN and CDR2 SYDVKM. The CDR3 nucleotides read TGTGCCAGCAGTCCCTTGGCTCATCCTAACTATGGCTACACCTTC. It codes for CASSPLAHPNYGYTF.

The chain carries TRBV6-1 and TRBJ2-4; possible D gene TRBD1, 6 bases. Germline V gene data show CDR1 as MNHNS and CDR2 as SASEGT. Trimming left V 3 bases short and J 0 bases short, with 18 bases between. This CDR3 is built from 18 residues. CDR3 nucleotides: TGTGCCAGCAGTGACCCCCTAAGGACAGTCCTAGCCAAAAACATTCAGTACTTC. It encodes CASSDPLRTVLAKNIQYF.

The chain carries TRBV4-1 and TRBJ2-5, with TRBD2 matching over 9 bases. V lost 4 bases, J lost 1 base, and 10 bases stayed unmatched. The CDR3 loop spans 17 amino acids. Germline CDR1 and CDR2: MGHRA and YSYEKL. The CDR3 region has the DNA TGCGCCAGCAGCCGAGCACGACCGACTAGCGGCCAAGAGACCCAGTACTTC. Translated, it gives CASSRARPTSGQETQYF.

The chain links TRBV19 to TRBJ1-2, with a possible D match to TRBD1 (6 bases). V lost 1 base and J 0 bases, leaving 18 bases between the germline ends. The CDR3 extends over 18 amino acids. Germline V lookup: CDR1 LNHDA, CDR2 SQIVND (reference sequence). The CDR3 is CASSIGPSWTDSNYGYTF. The CDR3 DNA reads TGTGCCAGTAGTATAGGACCCTCCTGGACAGATTCTAACTATGGCTACACCTTC.

The CDR3 sequence: CASSDFRGNLYNEQFF. In nucleotides, the CDR3 is TGTGCCAGCAGTGATTTCCGGGGAAATCTCTACAATGAGCAGTTCTTC. This sequence joins TRBV6-1 and TRBJ2-1; tentatively, D is TRBD2 (5 bases). The CDR3 totals 16 residues. In germline, CDR1 is MNHNS, CDR2 SASEGT. Trimming cost V 3 bases and J 3 bases, with 15 bases left between them.

This chain connects TRBV5-1 to TRBJ2-7, with D hard to call. This CDR3 has 14 amino acids. Trimming shortened V by 0 bases and J by 0 bases, and 7 bases separated the two germline ends. Germline assignment: CDR1 SGHRS and CDR2 YFSETQ. CDR3 in amino acids: CASSLGHGSYEQYF. CDR3 nucleotides: TGCGCCAGCAGCTTGGGACATGGCTCCTACGAGCAGTACTTC.

For the CDR3, the DNA is TGTGCTACCTCGGACAGGGCTAACAATGAGCAGTTCTTC. Translated: CATSDRANNEQFF. This rearrangement joins TRBV7-7 to TRBJ2-1; 8 bases are a match to TRBD1. This CDR3 is built from 13 residues. Looked up from germline, CDR1 is SSHAT and CDR2 is FNYEAQ (reference sequence).